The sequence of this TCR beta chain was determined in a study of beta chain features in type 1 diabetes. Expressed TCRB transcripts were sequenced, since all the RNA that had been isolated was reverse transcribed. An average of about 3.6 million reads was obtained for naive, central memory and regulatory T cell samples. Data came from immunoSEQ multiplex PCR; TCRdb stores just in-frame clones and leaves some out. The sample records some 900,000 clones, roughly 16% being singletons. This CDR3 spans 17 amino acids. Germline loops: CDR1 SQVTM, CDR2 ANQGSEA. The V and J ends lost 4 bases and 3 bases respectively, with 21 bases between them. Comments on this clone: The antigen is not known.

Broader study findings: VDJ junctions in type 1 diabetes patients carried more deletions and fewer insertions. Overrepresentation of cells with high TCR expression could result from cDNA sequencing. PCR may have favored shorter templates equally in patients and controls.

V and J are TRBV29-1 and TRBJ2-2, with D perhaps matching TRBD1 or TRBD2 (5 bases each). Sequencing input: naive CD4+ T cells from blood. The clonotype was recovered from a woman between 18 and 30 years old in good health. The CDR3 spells CSVGEDMEEPHTGELFF. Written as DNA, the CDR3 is TGCAGCGTTGGCGAGGACATGGAGGAACCCCACACCGGGGAGCTGTTTTTT.